The 12 T cell receptor beta chains in this list originate from one sample, sequenced in a study of blood T cell repertoires in COVID-19. Measured with immunoSEQ multiplex PCR; TCRdb has only the in-frame clones, and not every one. Of around 150,000 clones listed, around 80% were seen once; the top ten hold 13%. The sequencing sample was made of PBMCs or T cells enriched from blood (not recorded which). Every receptor here comes from a woman in her fifties or sixties who had recovered from COVID-19.

The genes are TRBV3-1 (or the pseudogene TRBV3-2) and TRBJ1-2, with 7 bases lining up with TRBD1. Germline trimming cut 4 bases from V and 3 bases from J; bases unmatched to any gene: 14. The CDR3 totals 17 residues. Germline-derived CDR1 and CDR2 are LGHDT and YNNKEL (reference sequence). CDR3 nucleotide sequence: TGTGCCAGCAGCCTCCAAGGGGGCGGGGTGTGGGACTATGGCTACACCTTC. Encoded protein: CASSLQGGGVWDYGYTF.

The chain joins TRBV11-2 to TRBJ2-5, with D perhaps TRBD2 (6 bases). This CDR3 contains 15 residues. Germline V gene lookup returns CDR1 SGHAT and CDR2 FQNNGV. The V end lost 7 bases, the J end lost 4 bases, and 19 bases lay between the germline ends. The CDR3 loop is CASTLVAGWGETQYF. Here the CDR3 DNA reads TGTGCCAGCACCCTAGTGGCGGGGTGGGGAGAGACCCAGTACTTC.

This clone was seen only a few times. The genes are TRBV27 and TRBJ1-2, with 10 positions matching TRBD1. Per the germline V gene, CDR1 is MNHEY and CDR2 is SMNVEV (reference sequence). The CDR3 spans 15 residues. After removal of 5 bases from V and 8 bases from J, the junction contained 11 bases not matched to a gene. This chain's CDR3 is CASSLNGQGVSGYTF. The CDR3 region has the DNA TGTGCCAGCAGTCTAAATGGACAGGGGGTATCGGGCTACACCTTC.

The J gene is TRBJ1-5, the V gene TRBV7-2, with D possibly TRBD1 on 5 matching bases. V lost 0 bases and J lost 4, with 13 bases in between. Germline CDR1 is SGHTA and CDR2 is FQGNSA. The CDR3 runs to 16 residues. The CDR3 DNA follows: TGTGCCAGCAGCTTAGCGGGGCTGCGGGGGAATCAGCCCCAGCATTTT. As protein: CASSLAGLRGNQPQHF.

The V and J genes are TRBV5-1 and TRBJ1-1, with 7 bases aligning to TRBD1. The CDR3 runs to 17 residues. Germline V gives CDR1 SGHRS, CDR2 YFSETQ. V trimming: 4 bases; J trimming: 3 bases; junction bases outside the gene matches: 15. This CDR3 is CASSEQGGRFMDTEAFF. Here the CDR3 DNA reads TGCGCCAGCAGCGAGCAGGGGGGCCGCTTTATGGACACTGAAGCTTTCTTT. Drawing the rest from reference TRBV5-1 and TRBJ1-1, the complete variable domain is KAGVTQTPRYLIKTRGQQVTLSCSPISGHRSVSWYQQTPGQGLQFLFEYFSETQRNKGNFPGRFSGRQFSNSRSEMNVSTLELGDSALYLCASSEQGGRFMDTEAFFGQGTRLTVV.

This clone was seen once. Other DNA sequences in the sample encode the same CDR3. The rearrangement joins TRBV6-4 to TRBJ1-2; maybe TRBD1 (5 bases). Trimming shortened V by 5 bases and J by 2 bases, and 9 bases separated the two germline ends. Looked up from germline, CDR1 is MRHNA and CDR2 is SNTAGT. This CDR3 has 13 amino acids. CDR3 in amino acids: CASSPQGNYGYTF. Here the CDR3 DNA reads TGTGCCAGCAGTCCTCAGGGAAACTATGGCTACACCTTC.

V gene TRBV18 combines with J gene TRBJ2-7; D unclear. Germline lookup yields CDR1 KGHSH and CDR2 LQKENI. CDR3 length: 15 amino acids. Trimming pared 6 bases from V and 3 bases from J, leaving 18 bases between. The CDR3, as DNA: TGTGCCAGCTCTCAAGGCCAGGTGGTCGGCTACGAGCAGTACTTC. This translates into CASSQGQVVGYEQYF.

The chain carries TRBV10-3 and TRBJ1-5; TRBD1 agrees at 8 bases. Germline CDR1 and CDR2: ENHRY and SYGVKD. The CDR3 has 13 amino acids. The ends lost 7 bases at V and 7 bases at J; junction bases unmatched: 6. CDR3 in amino acids: CAITSGGGQPQHF. As DNA, the CDR3 is TGTGCCATCACTTCAGGGGGCGGCCAGCCCCAGCATTTT.

The J gene is TRBJ1-2, the V gene TRBV30; 8 positions match TRBD1. Losses at the gene ends were 8 bases for V and 4 bases for J; bases not matched to a gene: 6. This CDR3 comprises 12 residues. Germline CDR1 and CDR2: GTSNPN and SVGIG (reference sequence). The CDR3 region is CAGIGQGYGYTF. As DNA, the CDR3 is TGTGCCGGCATAGGACAGGGCTATGGCTACACCTTC.

V usage is TRBV5-8 and J usage is TRBJ1-5, with 7 bases identical to TRBD1. The germline gives CDR1 SGHTS, CDR2 YDEGEE. This CDR3 has 17 amino acids. The J segment lost 4 bases and the V segment lost 3 bases, leaving 13 bases of the junction unmatched. The CDR3 spells CASSSYTGTALNQPQHF. The CDR3 DNA sequence: TGTGCCAGCAGCTCTTACACCGGGACAGCACTGAATCAGCCCCAGCATTTT. Full variable domain (outside the CDR3, taken from reference TRBV5-8 and TRBJ1-5): EAGVTQSPTHLIKTRGQQATLRCSPISGHTSVYWYQQALGLGLQFLLWYDEGEERNRGNFPPRFSGRQFPNYSSELNVNALELEDSALYLCASSSYTGTALNQPQHFGDGTRLSIL.

As regards this clone: This CDR3 is also generated by other DNA sequences in the sample. V gene TRBV7-9 combines with J gene TRBJ1-1; a possible D gene is TRBD1 (6 bases). The germline V gene encodes CDR1 SEHNR and CDR2 FQNEAQ (reference sequence). The CDR3 extends over 13 amino acids. Between the trimmed V and J ends, which lost 1 base and 4 bases, there was a span of 7 bases. DNA of the CDR3: TGTGCCAGCAGCTTAGGAGGGGGCACTGAAGCTTTCTTT. Protein sequence: CASSLGGGTEAFF.

The chain recombines TRBV19 with TRBJ1-2, with D possibly being TRBD1 (6 bases). Germline-derived CDR1 and CDR2 are LNHDA and SQIVND (reference sequence). V was clipped by 7 bases and J by 5 bases, with 14 bases between them. The CDR3 contains 13 residues. The CDR3 region has the DNA TGTGCCAGTACTCGAGACAGGCATTATGGCTACACCTTC. It codes for CASTRDRHYGYTF.